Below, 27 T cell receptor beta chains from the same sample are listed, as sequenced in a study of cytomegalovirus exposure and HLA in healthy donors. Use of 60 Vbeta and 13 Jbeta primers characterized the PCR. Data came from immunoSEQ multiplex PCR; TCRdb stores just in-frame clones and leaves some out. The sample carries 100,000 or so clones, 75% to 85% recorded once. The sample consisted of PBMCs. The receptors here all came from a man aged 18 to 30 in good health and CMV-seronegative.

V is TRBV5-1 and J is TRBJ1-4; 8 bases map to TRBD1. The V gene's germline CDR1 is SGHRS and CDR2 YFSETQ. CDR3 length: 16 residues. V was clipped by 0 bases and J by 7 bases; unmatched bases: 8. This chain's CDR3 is CASSLALGQGVEKLFF. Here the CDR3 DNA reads TGCGCCAGCAGCTTGGCCCTTGGACAGGGAGTTGAAAAACTGTTTTTT.

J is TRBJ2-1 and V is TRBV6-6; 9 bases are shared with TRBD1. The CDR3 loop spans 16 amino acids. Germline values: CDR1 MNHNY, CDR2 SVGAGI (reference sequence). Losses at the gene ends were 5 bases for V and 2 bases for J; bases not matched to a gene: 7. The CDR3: CASSPLTGGPYNEQFF. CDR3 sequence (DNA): TGTGCCAGCAGTCCGCTGACAGGGGGGCCCTACAATGAGCAGTTCTTC.

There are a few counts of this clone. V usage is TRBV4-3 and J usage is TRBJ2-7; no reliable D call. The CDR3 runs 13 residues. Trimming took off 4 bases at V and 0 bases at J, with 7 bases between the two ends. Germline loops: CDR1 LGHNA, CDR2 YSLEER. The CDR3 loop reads CASSRTGSYEQYF. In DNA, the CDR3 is TGCGCCAGCAGCCGTACTGGCTCCTACGAGCAGTACTTC.

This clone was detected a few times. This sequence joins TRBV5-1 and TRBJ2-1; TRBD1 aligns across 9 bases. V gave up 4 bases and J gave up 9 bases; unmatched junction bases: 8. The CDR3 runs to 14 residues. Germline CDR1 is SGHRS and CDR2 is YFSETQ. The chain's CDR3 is CASSPGTGRSEQFF. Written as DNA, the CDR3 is TGCGCCAGCAGCCCCGGGACAGGGAGGAGTGAGCAGTTCTTC.

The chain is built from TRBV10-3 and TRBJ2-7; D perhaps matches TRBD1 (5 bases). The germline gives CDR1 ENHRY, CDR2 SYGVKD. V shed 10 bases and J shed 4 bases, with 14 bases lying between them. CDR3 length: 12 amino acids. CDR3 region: CATSPGQYEQYF. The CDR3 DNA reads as TGTGCCACCTCGCCCGGACAATACGAGCAGTACTTC.

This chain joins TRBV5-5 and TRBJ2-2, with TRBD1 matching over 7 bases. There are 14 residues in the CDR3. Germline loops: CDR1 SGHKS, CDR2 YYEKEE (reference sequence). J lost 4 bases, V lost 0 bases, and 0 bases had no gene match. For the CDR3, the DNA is TGTGCCAGCAGCTTGGCAGGGGGCACCGGGGAGCTGTTTTTT. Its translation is CASSLAGGTGELFF.

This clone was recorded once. The CDR3 here is CASSASTIVSAQYF. Here the CDR3 DNA reads TGTGCCAGCAGCGCCTCAACGATAGTGAGTGCGCAGTATTTT. The chain carries TRBV7-8 and TRBJ2-3, with D uncertain. CDR3 length equals 14 residues. Trimming stripped 5 bases from V and 10 bases from J, with 19 bases between. Germline CDR1 is SGHVS and CDR2 is FQNEAQ.

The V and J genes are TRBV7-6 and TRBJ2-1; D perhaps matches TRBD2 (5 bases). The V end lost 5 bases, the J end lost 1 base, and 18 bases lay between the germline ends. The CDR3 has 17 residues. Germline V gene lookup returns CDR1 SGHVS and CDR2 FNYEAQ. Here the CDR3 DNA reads TGTGCCAGCAGCCAGTCGGCTAGCATCTCATCCTACAATGAGCAGTTCTTC. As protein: CASSQSASISSYNEQFF. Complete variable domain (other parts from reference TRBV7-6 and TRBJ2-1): GAGVSQSPRYKVTKRGQDVALRCDPISGHVSLYWYRQALGQGPEFLTYFNYEAQQDKSGLPNDRFSAERPEGSISTLTIQRTEQRDSAMYRCASSQSASISSYNEQFFGPGTRLTVL.

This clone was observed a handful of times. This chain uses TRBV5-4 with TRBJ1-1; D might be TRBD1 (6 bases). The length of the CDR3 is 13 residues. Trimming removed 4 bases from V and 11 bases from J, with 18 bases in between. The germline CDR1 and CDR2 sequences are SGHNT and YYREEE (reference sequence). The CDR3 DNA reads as TGTGCCAGCAGCGAGACGCAGGGGTTGGAGGCTTTCTTT. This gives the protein CASSETQGLEAFF.

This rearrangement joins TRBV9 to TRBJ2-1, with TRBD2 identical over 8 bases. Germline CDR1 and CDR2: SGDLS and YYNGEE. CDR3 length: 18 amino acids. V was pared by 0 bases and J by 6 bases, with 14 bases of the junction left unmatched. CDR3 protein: CASSVGGDPGLGGNEQFF. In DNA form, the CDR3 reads TGTGCCAGCAGCGTAGGGGGGGATCCGGGACTAGGGGGCAATGAGCAGTTCTTC.

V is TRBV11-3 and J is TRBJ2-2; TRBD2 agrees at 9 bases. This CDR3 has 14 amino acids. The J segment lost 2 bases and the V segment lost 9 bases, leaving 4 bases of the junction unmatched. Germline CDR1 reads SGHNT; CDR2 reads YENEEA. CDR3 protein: CASLAGANTGELFF. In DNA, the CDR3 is TGTGCCAGTTTAGCGGGAGCCAACACCGGGGAGCTGTTTTTT.

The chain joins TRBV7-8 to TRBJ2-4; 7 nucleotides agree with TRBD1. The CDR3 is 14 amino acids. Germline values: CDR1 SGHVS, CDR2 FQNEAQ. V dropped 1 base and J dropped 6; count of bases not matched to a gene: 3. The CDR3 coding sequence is TGTGCCAGCAGCTTAGGGGACAGCGGAAACATTCAGTACTTC. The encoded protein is CASSLGDSGNIQYF.

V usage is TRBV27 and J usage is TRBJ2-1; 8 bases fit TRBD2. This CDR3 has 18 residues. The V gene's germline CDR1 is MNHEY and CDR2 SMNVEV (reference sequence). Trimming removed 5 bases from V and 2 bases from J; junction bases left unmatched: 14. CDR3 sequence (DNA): TGTGCCAGCAGTCCCCGGGGGGCGGGAGGCCCGGCCTACAATGAGCAGTTCTTC. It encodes CASSPRGAGGPAYNEQFF.

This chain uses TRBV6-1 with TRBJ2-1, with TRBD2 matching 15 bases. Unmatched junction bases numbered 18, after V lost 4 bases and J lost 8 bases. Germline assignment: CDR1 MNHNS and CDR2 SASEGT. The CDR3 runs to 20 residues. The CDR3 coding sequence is TGTGCCAGCAGTGCGCTTTACGTGGGACTAGCGGGAGGATTGAGCGATGAGCAGTTCTTC. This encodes CASSALYVGLAGGLSDEQFF.

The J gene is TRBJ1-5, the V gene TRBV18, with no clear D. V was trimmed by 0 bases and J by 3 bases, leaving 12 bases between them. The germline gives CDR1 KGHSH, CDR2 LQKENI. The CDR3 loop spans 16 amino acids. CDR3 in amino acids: CASSPPSTSLNQPQHF. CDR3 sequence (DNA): TGTGCCAGCTCACCACCGTCTACTAGTCTCAATCAGCCCCAGCATTTT.

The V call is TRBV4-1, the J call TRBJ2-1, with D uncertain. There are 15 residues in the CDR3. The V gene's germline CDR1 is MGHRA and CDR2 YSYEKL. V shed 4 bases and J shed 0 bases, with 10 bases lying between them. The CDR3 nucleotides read TGCGCCAGCAGCCTTCTCACTCGCTCCTACAATGAGCAGTTCTTC. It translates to CASSLLTRSYNEQFF.

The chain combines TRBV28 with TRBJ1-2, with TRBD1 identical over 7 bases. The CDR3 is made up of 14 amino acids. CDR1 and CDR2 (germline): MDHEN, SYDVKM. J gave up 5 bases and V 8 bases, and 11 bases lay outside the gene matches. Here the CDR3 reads CASGLTGKAYGYTF. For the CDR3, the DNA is TGTGCCAGCGGGTTGACAGGGAAAGCGTATGGCTACACCTTC.

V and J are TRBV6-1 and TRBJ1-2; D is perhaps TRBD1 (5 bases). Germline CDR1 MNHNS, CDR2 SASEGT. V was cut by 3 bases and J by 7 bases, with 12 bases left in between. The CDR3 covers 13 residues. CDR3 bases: TGTGCCAGCAGTGATAGTGGGCAGGGTGGCTACACCTTC. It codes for CASSDSGQGGYTF.

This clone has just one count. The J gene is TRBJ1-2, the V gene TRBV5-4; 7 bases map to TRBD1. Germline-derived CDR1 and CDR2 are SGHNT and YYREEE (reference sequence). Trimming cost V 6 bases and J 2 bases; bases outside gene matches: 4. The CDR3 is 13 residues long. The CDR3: CASTGQANYGYTF. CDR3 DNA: TGTGCCAGCACAGGACAGGCAAACTATGGCTACACCTTC.

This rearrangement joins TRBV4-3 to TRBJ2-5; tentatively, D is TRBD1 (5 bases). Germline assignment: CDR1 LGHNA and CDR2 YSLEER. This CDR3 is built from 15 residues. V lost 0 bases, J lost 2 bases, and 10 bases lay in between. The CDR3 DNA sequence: TGCGCCAGCAGCCAAGAACAGGCCAGACAAGAGACCCAGTACTTC. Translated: CASSQEQARQETQYF.

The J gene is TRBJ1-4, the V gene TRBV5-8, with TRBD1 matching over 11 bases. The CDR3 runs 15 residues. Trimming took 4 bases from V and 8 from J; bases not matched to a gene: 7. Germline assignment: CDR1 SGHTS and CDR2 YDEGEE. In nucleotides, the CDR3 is TGTGCCAGCAGCCTCCGGGACAGGGGGGAAGAAAAACTGTTTTTT. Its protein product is CASSLRDRGEEKLFF.

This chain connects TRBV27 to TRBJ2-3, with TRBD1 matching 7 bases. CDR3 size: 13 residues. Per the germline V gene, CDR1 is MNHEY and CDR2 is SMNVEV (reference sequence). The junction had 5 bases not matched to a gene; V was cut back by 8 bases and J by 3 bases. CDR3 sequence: CASGLQGTDTQYF. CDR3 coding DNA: TGTGCCAGCGGTCTACAGGGGACAGATACGCAGTATTTT.

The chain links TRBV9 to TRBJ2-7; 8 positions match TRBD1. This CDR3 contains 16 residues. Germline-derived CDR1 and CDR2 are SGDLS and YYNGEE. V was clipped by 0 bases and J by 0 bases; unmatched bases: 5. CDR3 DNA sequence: TGTGCCAGCAGCGTAGGGACAGGGTCTTTCTCCTACGAGCAGTACTTC. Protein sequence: CASSVGTGSFSYEQYF.

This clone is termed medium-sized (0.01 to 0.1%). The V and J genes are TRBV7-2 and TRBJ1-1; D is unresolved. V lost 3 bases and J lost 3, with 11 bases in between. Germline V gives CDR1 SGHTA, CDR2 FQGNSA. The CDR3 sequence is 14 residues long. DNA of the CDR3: TGTGCCAGCAGCTTCTCTTACGGGGACACTGAAGCTTTCTTT. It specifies CASSFSYGDTEAFF.

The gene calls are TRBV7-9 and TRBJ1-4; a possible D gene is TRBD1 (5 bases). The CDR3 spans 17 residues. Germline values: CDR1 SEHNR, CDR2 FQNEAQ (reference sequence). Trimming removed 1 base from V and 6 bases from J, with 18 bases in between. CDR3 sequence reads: CASSLDPSRDFDEKLFF. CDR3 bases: TGTGCCAGCAGCTTAGACCCAAGCAGGGACTTTGATGAAAAACTGTTTTTT.

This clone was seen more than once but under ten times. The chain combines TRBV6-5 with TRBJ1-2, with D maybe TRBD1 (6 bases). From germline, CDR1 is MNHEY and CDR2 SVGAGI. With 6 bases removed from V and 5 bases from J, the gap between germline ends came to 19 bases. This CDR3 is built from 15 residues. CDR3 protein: CASSPSQGLSYGYTF. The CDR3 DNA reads TGTGCCAGCAGCCCTAGCCAGGGGCTTTCTTATGGCTACACCTTC.

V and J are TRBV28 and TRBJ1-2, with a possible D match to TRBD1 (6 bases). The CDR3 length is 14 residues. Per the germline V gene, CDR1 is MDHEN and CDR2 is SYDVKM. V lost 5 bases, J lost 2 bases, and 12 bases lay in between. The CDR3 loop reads CASSIQGTNYGYTF. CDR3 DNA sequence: TGTGCCAGCAGTATCCAGGGGACGAACTATGGCTACACCTTC.